These 25 T cell receptor beta chains were all obtained from the same sample, sequenced in a study of CD8 T cells in Susac syndrome. When the RNA was reverse transcribed, random hexamers were used with an input of roughly 0.5 to 1 ug. MiXCR, applied by TCRdb to the immunoSEQ multiplex PCR reads, yields one record per CDR3 protein. The table has about 150,000 distinct CDR3 sequences, approximately 96% seen once. The specimen sequenced was CD4+ T cells from PBMCs. The source is a human donor with Susac syndrome.

Only one count was recorded for this clonotype. The chain couples TRBV11-3 to TRBJ2-1; the D gene is possibly TRBD1 (5 bases). V lost 2 bases, J lost 6 bases, and 14 bases lay in between. Per the germline V gene, CDR1 is SGHNT and CDR2 is YENEEA. The CDR3 consists of 15 residues. The CDR3 DNA sequence: TGTGCCAGCAGCTTAAATCAGGCAGGGTCCAATGAGCAGTTCTTC. It translates to CASSLNQAGSNEQFF. Filled out from reference TRBV11-3 and TRBJ2-1, the complete variable domain reads EAGVVQSPRYKIIEKKQPVAFWCNPISGHNTLYWYLQNLGQGPELLIRYENEEAVDDSQLPKDRFSAERLKGVDSTLKIQPAELGDSAVYLCASSLNQAGSNEQFFGPGTRLTVL.

The V gene is TRBV3-1, the J gene TRBJ1-6, with D possibly TRBD1 on 5 matching bases. The CDR3 length is 15 residues. Trimming removed 1 base at V and 10 bases at J, with 14 bases between. Germline loops: CDR1 LGHDT, CDR2 YNNKEL (reference sequence). The CDR3 DNA follows: TGTGCCAGCAGCCAAGGGTTGGGGGTACCATCACCCCTCCACTTT. Its translation: CASSQGLGVPSPLHF.

The chain joins TRBV2 to TRBJ2-7, with 10 bases matching TRBD1. V shed 5 bases and J 7 bases; nucleotides not matched to a gene: 8. The CDR3 runs to 14 residues. Germline V lookup: CDR1 SNHLY, CDR2 FYNNEI. In nucleotides, the CDR3 is TGTGCCAGCAGTCAAGACAGGGGGCTAGGGGAGCAGTACTTC. This translates into CASSQDRGLGEQYF.

This clonotype has a single count. The genes are TRBV9 and TRBJ2-5, with TRBD1 identical over 7 bases. The CDR3 is made up of 14 amino acids. Unmatched junction bases numbered 6, after V lost 2 bases and J lost 5 bases. Per the germline V gene, CDR1 is SGDLS and CDR2 is YYNGEE. CDR3 bases: TGTGCCAGCAGCGTGACAGGGACCCAGGAGACCCAGTACTTC. Amino acids: CASSVTGTQETQYF. The entire variable domain, with the rest obtained from reference TRBV9 and TRBJ2-5, is as follows: DSGVTQTPKHLITATGQRVTLRCSPRSGDLSVYWYQQSLDQGLQFLIQYYNGEERAKGNILERFSAQQFPDLHSELNLSSLELGDSALYFCASSVTGTQETQYFGPGTRLLVL.

The chain uses TRBV9 and TRBJ2-5; 7 nucleotides line up with TRBD2. The CDR3 is made up of 14 amino acids. Germline lookup yields CDR1 SGDLS and CDR2 YYNGEE. The J segment lost 3 bases and the V segment lost 2 bases, leaving 4 bases of the junction unmatched. CDR3 nucleotides: TGTGCCAGCAGCGTGGGAAGCGGGGAAGAGACCCAGTACTTC. The encoded protein is CASSVGSGEETQYF. Based on the CDR3 plus reference TRBV9 and TRBJ2-5, the full variable domain is DSGVTQTPKHLITATGQRVTLRCSPRSGDLSVYWYQQSLDQGLQFLIQYYNGEERAKGNILERFSAQQFPDLHSELNLSSLELGDSALYFCASSVGSGEETQYFGPGTRLLVL.

The chain has TRBV6-5 and TRBJ2-7; D might be TRBD1 (6 bases). The CDR3 has 13 residues. Germline-derived CDR1 and CDR2 are MNHEY and SVGAGI. Trimming took off 6 bases at V and 7 bases at J, with 16 bases between the two ends. The CDR3 DNA reads as TGTGCCAGCAGAATACCAGGGGCAAGTGAGCAGTACTTC. Protein product: CASRIPGASEQYF.

The rearrangement links TRBV12-3 or TRBV12-4 to TRBJ1-2; 9 nucleotides align to TRBD1. Trimming at V came to 4 bases and at J to 3 bases, leaving 9 bases not matched to a gene. This CDR3 spans 16 amino acids. The CDR3 nucleotides are TGTGCCAGCAGTTACAGGGGGCGTAGGAGTCACTATGGCTACACCTTC. This encodes CASSYRGRRSHYGYTF.

This chain uses TRBV29-1 with TRBJ2-4, with D unresolved. This CDR3 comprises 13 residues. Trimming took 3 bases from V and 0 from J, leaving 6 bases between them. Per the germline V gene, CDR1 is SQVTM and CDR2 is ANQGSEA. CDR3 nucleotides: TGCAGCGTTGATTCGGTAGCCAAAAACATTCAGTACTTC. Translated: CSVDSVAKNIQYF.

The chain is built from TRBV25-1 and TRBJ2-2; tentative D call: TRBD2 (5 bases). There are 14 residues in the CDR3. Germline loops: CDR1 MGHDK, CDR2 SYGVNS. V lost 5 bases to trimming and J lost 1 base, with 8 bases between them. In DNA, the CDR3 is TGTGCCAGCAGTTACGGGATGAACACCGGGGAGCTGTTTTTT. Its protein is CASSYGMNTGELFF.

The V gene is TRBV14, the J gene TRBJ1-1; 8 bases line up with TRBD1. V lost 10 bases to trimming and J lost 10 bases; unmatched junction nucleotides: 8. Looked up from germline, CDR1 is SGHDN and CDR2 is FVKESK. The CDR3 length is 11 residues. The CDR3 region is CAKQGAGRAFF. The CDR3 DNA reads TGTGCCAAGCAGGGGGCCGGGAGAGCTTTCTTT.

The chain joins TRBV6-6 to TRBJ2-2, with TRBD1 matching over 9 bases. Germline V gives CDR1 MNHNY, CDR2 SVGAGI (reference sequence). The length of the CDR3 is 14 residues. Germline trimming cut 7 bases from V and 7 bases from J; bases unmatched to any gene: 7. DNA of the CDR3: TGTGCCAGCACCGTGACGGGACAGGGCGGGGAGCTGTTTTTT. Protein sequence: CASTVTGQGGELFF.

This chain uses TRBV29-1 with TRBJ1-2; D unclear. The CDR3 has 11 amino acids. Germline V lookup: CDR1 SQVTM, CDR2 ANQGSEA. The CDR3 nucleotides are TGCATAGGAGGGCAGGCGGATGGCTACACCTTC. It specifies CIGGQADGYTF.

The rearrangement uses TRBV5-1 and TRBJ2-1; D call uncertain. The CDR3 runs 14 residues. V dropped 0 bases and J dropped 12 bases, with 16 bases sitting between them. CDR1 is SGHRS and CDR2 is YFSETQ in the germline V gene. The DNA for the CDR3 is TGCGCCAGCAGCTTGGTCACAGACCTTAAGGGGCAGTTCTTC. Its translation is CASSLVTDLKGQFF. The variable domain in full, completed from reference TRBV5-1 and TRBJ2-1, reads KAGVTQTPRYLIKTRGQQVTLSCSPISGHRSVSWYQQTPGQGLQFLFEYFSETQRNKGNFPGRFSGRQFSNSRSEMNVSTLELGDSALYLCASSLVTDLKGQFFGPGTRLTVL.

This chain uses TRBV29-1 with TRBJ2-7; D is uncertain. The ends were cut back, 3 bases at V and 1 base at J, with 7 bases in the middle. The CDR3 is made up of 12 amino acids. The germline CDR1 and CDR2 sequences are SQVTM and ANQGSEA. The CDR3 here is CSVEGISYEQYF. The CDR3 coding sequence is TGCAGCGTTGAGGGTATTTCCTACGAGCAGTACTTC.

This chain links TRBV6-5 with TRBJ1-5; D is ambiguous. The germline V gene has CDR1 MNHEY and CDR2 SVGAGI. CDR3 length: 15 residues. The V end was cut by 0 bases, the J end by 2 bases, with 8 bases between. CDR3 in amino acids: CASSYSSGGNQPQHF. CDR3 DNA: TGTGCCAGCAGTTACTCGAGTGGTGGCAATCAGCCCCAGCATTTT.

The CDR3 region is CSVTDSLHSNQPQHF. The CDR3 nucleotides are TGCAGCGTCACGGACAGCCTTCATAGCAATCAGCCCCAGCATTTT. V and J are TRBV29-1 and TRBJ1-5, with a possible D match to TRBD1 (6 bases). The CDR3 length is 15 residues. Germline CDR1 and CDR2: SQVTM and ANQGSEA. Trimming removed 6 bases at V and 0 bases at J, with 15 bases between.

This chain uses TRBV3-1 with TRBJ1-2, with a weak D call TRBD1 (5 bases). The CDR3 spans 15 residues. The germline V gene has CDR1 LGHDT and CDR2 YNNKEL (reference sequence). Trimming removed 4 bases at V and 3 bases at J, with 15 bases between. CDR3 amino acids: CASSLTAEGYYGYTF. DNA of the CDR3: TGTGCCAGCAGCCTGACAGCGGAAGGCTACTATGGCTACACCTTC.

The J gene is TRBJ2-5, the V gene TRBV2, with no clear D. V lost 4 bases to trimming and J lost 5 bases, with 11 bases between them. CDR1 and CDR2 from the germline V gene are SNHLY and FYNNEI. The CDR3 totals 13 residues. CDR3 amino acids: CASSGSKAETQYF. CDR3 DNA sequence: TGTGCCAGCAGTGGGTCTAAGGCGGAGACCCAGTACTTC.

This clonotype was seen just once. The CDR3 is CASSFHASYEQYF. In nucleotides, the CDR3 is TGTGCCAGCAGTTTTCATGCGTCCTACGAGCAGTACTTC. The chain employs TRBV12-3 or TRBV12-4 and TRBJ2-7; D call uncertain. The CDR3 consists of 13 residues. Trimming removed 3 bases from V and 1 base from J, with 7 bases in between.

Of note for this clonotype: Mismatch with germline at one junction end may stem from a read error. The rearrangement joins TRBV12-3 or TRBV12-4 to TRBJ2-1, with TRBD2 identical over 12 bases. The CDR3 consists of 13 residues. The CDR3 sequence is CASSLAGGPEQFF. CDR3 DNA: TGTGCCAGCAGTCTAGCGGGGGGGCCTGAGCAGTTCTTC.

This chain connects TRBV16 to TRBJ1-2; D remains unclear. Per the germline V gene, CDR1 is KGHSY and CDR2 is FQNENV. The CDR3 contains 14 residues. Trimming cost V 0 bases and J 4 bases, with 9 bases left between them. The CDR3 region has the DNA TGTGCCAGCAGCCAATCGGGAGACACCTATGGCTACACCTTC. It encodes CASSQSGDTYGYTF.

The rearrangement joins TRBV20-1 to TRBJ1-2; D not resolved. Germline V lookup: CDR1 DFQATT, CDR2 SNEGSKA (reference sequence). V was cut by 4 bases and J by 3 bases, with 9 bases left in between. The CDR3 runs 12 residues. The CDR3 DNA reads TGCAGTGCTACACCGACCTACTATGGCTACACCTTC. Amino acid sequence: CSATPTYYGYTF.

This chain links TRBV21-1 with TRBJ2-7; the D call in the table, TRBD1, was not verified against the DNA. TRBV21-1 is given as a pseudogene. The CDR3 covers 17 residues. CDR3 sequence: CASSKASSPGQAYEQYF. The CDR3, as DNA: TGTGCCAGCAGCAAAGCCAGCAGTCCGGGACAGGCCTACGAGCAGTACTTC.

V and J are TRBV11-2 and TRBJ2-2; D gene uncertain. Trimming shortened V by 4 bases and J by 5 bases, and 8 bases separated the two germline ends. The CDR3 runs 13 residues. Looked up from germline, CDR1 is SGHAT and CDR2 is FQNNGV. The CDR3 DNA follows: TGTGCCAGCAGCTCACAAGGAACCGGGGAGCTGTTTTTT. Residues: CASSSQGTGELFF.

The V call is TRBV12-3 or TRBV12-4, the J call TRBJ2-7, with a weak D call TRBD1 (6 bases). The CDR3 length is 16 residues. V lost 8 bases and J 6 bases, leaving 26 bases between the germline ends. The CDR3 loop is CASGHLSGTPFFEQYF. The CDR3 region has the DNA TGTGCCAGCGGCCACTTGTCCGGGACACCGTTTTTCGAGCAGTACTTC.